The 10 T cell receptor beta chains below all came from one sample that was sequenced in a study of T cells in localized non-small cell lung cancer. Using immunoSEQ multiplex PCR, the repertoire was profiled, and TCRdb retains in-frame clones only, with some absent. The table has approximately 150,000 clones, more than 80% seen once. Sequenced material: peripheral blood, taken before any cancer treatment. Receptors originate from a female donor at least 60 years old with stage I lung adenocarcinoma.

This sequence joins TRBV7-2 and TRBJ2-5; the D is unclear. Trimming took off 7 bases at V and 5 bases at J, with 11 bases between the two ends. This CDR3 comprises 12 residues. Per the germline V gene, CDR1 is SGHTA and CDR2 is FQGNSA. The CDR3 coding sequence is TGTGCCAGCACACCCAACCTGGAGACCCAGTACTTC. As protein: CASTPNLETQYF.

The genes are TRBV5-1 and TRBJ2-7, with TRBD2 matching 11 bases. CDR1 and CDR2 from the germline V gene are SGHRS and YFSETQ. There are 16 residues in the CDR3. J gave up 3 bases and V 0 bases, and 5 bases lay outside the gene matches. Here the CDR3 DNA reads TGCGCCAGCAGCTTGGTGGCGACTAGCGGGAACTACGAGCAGTACTTC. The encoded protein is CASSLVATSGNYEQYF.

The chain links TRBV5-4 to TRBJ1-5, with no clear D. V shed 0 bases and J shed 11 bases, with 12 bases lying between them. Per the germline V gene, CDR1 is SGHNT and CDR2 is YYREEE (reference sequence). The CDR3 is 13 residues long. The CDR3 bases are TGTGCCAGCAGCTTGGATGTAATCGGGTCCCAGCATTTT. Protein: CASSLDVIGSQHF.

The chain carries TRBV5-1 and TRBJ2-1, with 7 bases fitting TRBD2. The CDR3 is 17 amino acids. The V segment lost 0 bases and the J segment 8 bases; nucleotides outside the gene matches: 14. Germline V gene sequence: CDR1 SGHRS, CDR2 YFSETQ. The CDR3 DNA follows: TGCGCCAGCAGCTTGGGATCCTATAGCGGGCGGATAGATGAGCAGTTCTTC. Encoded protein: CASSLGSYSGRIDEQFF.

The V and J genes are TRBV19 and TRBJ1-4, with 9 bases matching TRBD1. The germline V gene encodes CDR1 LNHDA and CDR2 SQIVND (reference sequence). Trimming at V came to 5 bases and at J to 5 bases, leaving 6 bases not matched to a gene. The CDR3 spans 15 residues. The CDR3 sequence: CASSSRQGVNEKLFF. The CDR3 region has the DNA TGTGCCAGTAGTTCCCGACAGGGGGTAAATGAAAAACTGTTTTTT.

Only one count was recorded for this clone. The rearrangement links TRBV5-1 to TRBJ2-4; the match to TRBD2 covers 8 bases. V lost 4 bases to trimming and J lost 1 base; unmatched junction nucleotides: 1. CDR3 length equals 14 residues. Germline CDR1 and CDR2: SGHRS and YFSETQ. The CDR3 sequence: CASSPGGAKNIQYF. In DNA, the CDR3 is TGCGCCAGCAGCCCGGGAGGGGCCAAAAACATTCAGTACTTC.

This chain uses TRBV9 with TRBJ2-3, with unresolved D. The CDR3 has 13 residues. V lost 0 bases to trimming and J lost 1 base, with 3 bases between them. Germline values: CDR1 SGDLS, CDR2 YYNGEE. The CDR3 DNA reads TGTGCCAGCAGCGTAGCGGGCACAGATACGCAGTATTTT. It is translated as CASSVAGTDTQYF.

The chain joins TRBV2 to TRBJ2-4, with TRBD1 as a possible D gene (6 bases). This CDR3 has 15 residues. With 5 bases removed from V and 9 bases from J, the gap between germline ends came to 20 bases. Germline assignment: CDR1 SNHLY and CDR2 FYNNEI. Here the CDR3 DNA reads TGTGCCAGCAGTTCAGCCCGGACAGACTCTGTCATTCAGTACTTC. Its translation: CASSSARTDSVIQYF. The full variable domain, its missing parts supplied by reference TRBV2 and TRBJ2-4, is EPEVTQTPSHQVTQMGQEVILRCVPISNHLYFYWYRQILGQKVEFLVSFYNNEISEKSEIFDDQFSVERPDGSNFTLKIRSTKLEDSAMYFCASSSARTDSVIQYFGAGTRLSVL.

The chain's CDR3 is CASSLDLDQPQHF. The CDR3 nucleotides are TGTGCCAGCAGCTTAGATCTAGATCAGCCCCAGCATTTT. The genes are TRBV11-2 and TRBJ1-5; D not certain. Germline V gene data show CDR1 as SGHAT and CDR2 as FQNNGV. V was pared by 0 bases and J by 5 bases, with 5 bases between. The CDR3 totals 13 residues.

This sequence joins TRBV18 and TRBJ2-7; perhaps TRBD1 as D (5 bases). CDR3 length: 14 amino acids. The germline gives CDR1 KGHSH, CDR2 LQKENI. V was cut by 2 bases and J by 2 bases, with 10 bases left in between. This CDR3 is CASSPTTAPYEQYF. The CDR3 bases are TGTGCCAGCTCACCAACGACAGCTCCCTACGAGCAGTACTTC.